The 13 T cell receptor beta chains below all came from one sample that was sequenced in a study of memory CD4+ T cells and cytomegalovirus serostatus. The sort gate was single viable CD3+CD4+CD8-CD45RO+ cells for memory CD4+ T cells. Clones were read by immunoSEQ multiplex PCR, and TCRdb kept only the in-frame ones, dropping some. Of approximately 70,000 clones detected, 60% to 85% appear once; the ten largest clones hold approximately 4.8%. The sample was memory CD4+ T cells from blood. These receptors were taken from an adult in good health and CMV-seropositive.

The chain couples TRBV19 to TRBJ2-1; 12 positions agree with TRBD2. There are 17 residues in the CDR3. Germline CDR1 LNHDA, CDR2 SQIVND (reference sequence). V gave up 9 bases and J gave up 4 bases; unmatched junction bases: 13. The CDR3 region is CASSTSGSRSLYNEQFF. The CDR3 region has the DNA TGTGCCAGCTCGACTAGCGGGAGTCGCTCGCTTTACAATGAGCAGTTCTTC.

The genes are TRBV4-1 and TRBJ2-4, with 14 bases lining up with TRBD2. This CDR3 is 18 amino acids long. V gave up 1 base and J gave up 0 bases; unmatched junction bases: 2. Germline V CDR1 and CDR2: MGHRA, YSYEKL. Here the CDR3 DNA reads TGCGCCAGCAGCCAAGGACTAGCGGGGGGGCCAGCCAAAAACATTCAGTACTTC. The encoded protein is CASSQGLAGGPAKNIQYF.

V is TRBV27 and J is TRBJ2-6, with D unresolved. CDR3 length: 15 residues. V was cut by 7 bases and J by 0 bases, with 10 bases left in between. Germline loops: CDR1 MNHEY, CDR2 SMNVEV (reference sequence). This CDR3 reads CASTSRFSGANVLTF. CDR3 DNA: TGTGCCAGCACCTCACGTTTCTCTGGGGCCAACGTCCTGACTTTC.

This chain connects TRBV5-1 to TRBJ2-1; D may be TRBD1 (6 bases). Germline loops: CDR1 SGHRS, CDR2 YFSETQ. V was clipped by 1 base and J by 4 bases, with 9 bases between them. CDR3 length: 14 amino acids. The CDR3 protein is CASSLQGSYNEQFF. For the CDR3, the DNA is TGCGCCAGCAGCTTGCAGGGGTCATACAATGAGCAGTTCTTC.

This clone came up once. This chain connects TRBV10-1 to TRBJ2-5; 9 bases match TRBD2. CDR1 and CDR2 from the germline V gene are WNHNN and SYGVQD (reference sequence). There are 15 residues in the CDR3. The V segment lost 3 bases and the J segment 2 bases; nucleotides outside the gene matches: 4. The CDR3, as DNA: TGCGCCAGCAGTGACGAGCGGGGGGCACAAGAGACCCAGTACTTC. Its translation: CASSDERGAQETQYF.

The V call is TRBV5-6, the J call TRBJ2-1, with D possibly being TRBD1 (6 bases). The V gene's germline CDR1 is SGHDT and CDR2 YYEEEE. CDR3 length: 14 residues. Trimming shortened V by 4 bases and J by 6 bases, and 14 bases separated the two germline ends. The CDR3 is CASSLDRRFNEQFF. The CDR3 DNA reads as TGTGCCAGCAGCCTAGACAGGCGATTCAATGAGCAGTTCTTC.

The chain links TRBV9 to TRBJ1-4; 7 bases match TRBD1. In germline, CDR1 is SGDLS, CDR2 YYNGEE. The CDR3 is made up of 15 amino acids. The junction had 8 bases not matched to a gene; V was cut back by 4 bases and J by 5 bases. This CDR3 reads CASSTGDSGNEKLFF. CDR3 DNA sequence: TGTGCCAGCAGCACGGGGGACAGCGGGAATGAAAAACTGTTTTTT.

V and J are TRBV5-1 and TRBJ2-1; TRBD2 agrees at 9 bases. Trimming took 4 bases from V and 3 from J; bases not matched to a gene: 8. Germline V CDR1 and CDR2: SGHRS, YFSETQ. This CDR3 has 16 amino acids. CDR3 bases: TGCGCCAGCAGCACGCGGGGGGGCCTCGGCTACAATGAGCAGTTCTTC. It yields the protein CASSTRGGLGYNEQFF.

In this sample, this clone turned up a few times. The chain joins TRBV5-1 to TRBJ2-2; 10 bases map to TRBD2. CDR3 length equals 14 residues. Germline loops: CDR1 SGHRS, CDR2 YFSETQ. Trimming removed 0 bases from V and 9 bases from J; junction bases left unmatched: 2. This chain's CDR3 is CASSLGTSGRELFF. The CDR3 coding sequence is TGCGCCAGCAGCTTGGGGACTAGCGGTAGGGAGCTGTTTTTT.

V is TRBV6-1 and J is TRBJ1-3; possible D gene TRBD1, 5 bases. Germline CDR1 reads MNHNS; CDR2 reads SASEGT. The length of the CDR3 is 13 residues. V was pared by 3 bases and J by 4 bases, with 7 bases between. The CDR3 DNA sequence: TGTGCCAGCAGTGAGACAGCCGGAAACACCATATATTTT. As protein: CASSETAGNTIYF.

This clone has a single count. The rearrangement links TRBV19 to TRBJ2-1, with no clear D. The CDR3 loop spans 14 amino acids. Trimming stripped 2 bases from V and 6 bases from J, with 11 bases between. The germline V gene encodes CDR1 LNHDA and CDR2 SQIVND (reference sequence). CDR3: CASSIRSFGNEQFF. Written as DNA, the CDR3 is TGTGCCAGTAGTATACGATCCTTCGGCAATGAGCAGTTCTTC.

The genes are TRBV7-3 and TRBJ1-2; 7 bases are shared with TRBD1. There are 15 residues in the CDR3. Trimming took 5 bases from V and 1 from J; bases not matched to a gene: 7. CDR1 is SGHTA and CDR2 is FQGTGA in the germline V gene. CDR3 bases: TGTGCCAGCAGCCGATCCGGGACAGATAACTATGGCTACACCTTC. It specifies CASSRSGTDNYGYTF.

The chain is built from TRBV7-2 and TRBJ2-3; possible D gene TRBD2, 5 bases. Germline V gives CDR1 SGHTA, CDR2 FQGNSA. The CDR3 loop spans 16 amino acids. V shed 2 bases and J shed 2 bases, with 14 bases lying between them. The DNA for the CDR3 is TGTGCCAGCAGCTTAAGGGAGCGGTTAACCACAGATACGCAGTATTTT. Translation: CASSLRERLTTDTQYF.